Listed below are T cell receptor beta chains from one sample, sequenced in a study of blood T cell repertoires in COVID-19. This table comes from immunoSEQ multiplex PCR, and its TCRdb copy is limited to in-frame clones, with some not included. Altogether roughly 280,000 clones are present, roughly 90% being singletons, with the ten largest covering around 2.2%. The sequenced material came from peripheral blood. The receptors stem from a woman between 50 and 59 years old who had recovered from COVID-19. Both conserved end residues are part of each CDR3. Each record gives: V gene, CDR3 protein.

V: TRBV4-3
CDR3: CASSQQTSGGSLGALQFF

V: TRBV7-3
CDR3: CASSLQPGGGKYF

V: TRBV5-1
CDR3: CASSLLAGAYNEQFF

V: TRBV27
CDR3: CASSSLQRMRVSPLHF

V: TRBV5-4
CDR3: CASSLPQGIGELFF

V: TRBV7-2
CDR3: CASSLSTGNNQPQHF

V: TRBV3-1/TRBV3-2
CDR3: CASSFVTSGLETQYF

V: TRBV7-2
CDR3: CASSLAPRSGGTQYF

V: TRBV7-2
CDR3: CASRTRQGAEAFF

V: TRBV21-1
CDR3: CASSTRGRCYGYTF

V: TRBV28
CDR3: CASTLRTGVNYGYTF

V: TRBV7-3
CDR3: CASSLYGSSTDTQYF

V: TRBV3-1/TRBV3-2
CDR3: CASSQKVGLSVSEKLFF

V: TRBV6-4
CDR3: CASSGQGGEYNEKLFF

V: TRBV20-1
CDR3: CSASRSSGRGVF

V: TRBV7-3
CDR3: CASSLSAGGITDTQYF

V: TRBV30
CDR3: CAWSVSQEQEKLFF

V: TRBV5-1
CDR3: CASSLALDSATTYEQYF

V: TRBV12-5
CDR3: CASGSDNQGETQYF

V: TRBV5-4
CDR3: CASSPRVGETQYF

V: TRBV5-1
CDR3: CASSLRVQGLEQYF

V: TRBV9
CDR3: CASSVEDRADQPQHF

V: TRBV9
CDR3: CASSAGRYSTDTQYF

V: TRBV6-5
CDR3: CASRPGQTYEQYF

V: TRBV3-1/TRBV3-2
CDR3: CASSQEGVLNTEAFF

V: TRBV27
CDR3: CASSSTRKTGMNSPLHF

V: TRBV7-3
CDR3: CASSASGGTPYNEQFF

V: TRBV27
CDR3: CASSSRTDYEQYF

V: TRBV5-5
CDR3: CASSPAWRGGPYEQYF

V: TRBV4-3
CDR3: CASSLMAGTGGGYKF

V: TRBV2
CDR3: CASSDGLSTDTQYF

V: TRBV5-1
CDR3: CASSSQGATNEKLFF